The T cell receptor beta chain described here comes from a study of blood T cell repertoires in COVID-19 (dated by TCRdb to 2018 to 2021). About the study as a whole: The collaborator samples originated in the United States, Italy and Spain and spanned the acute and convalescent phases of COVID-19. The material from the prospective study consisted of cDNA or gDNA derived from T cells, B-cell-depleted T cells, or PBMCs. Deeply sampled blood TCRbeta repertoires from subjects exposed to, actively infected with, or recovered from COVID-19 were included in the dataset. The samples were drawn from the first 160 participants of the ongoing ImmuneRACE study and from over 950 subjects provided by 6 global collaborators. Sample metadata almost always included a de-identified subject ID, COVID-19 status, age in years and sex. The repertoires were made available in a free public database intended to serve as a resource for research on the immune response to SARS-CoV-2. Where available, HLA class I and class II types were taken from metadata supplied by the sample provider and were not determined by assay-based typing.

The full study reports these points: How much clinical and demographic metadata was included differed by source and by participant, and the metadata was provided uncurated.

TCRbeta CDR3 regions were amplified from genomic DNA using the immunoSEQ Assay, a bias-controlled multiplex PCR. The study's own analysis went as follows. The number of nucleated cells in each sample was estimated from the amplification of reference gene primers within the assay. Sequence reads were collapsed and filtered to measure the absolute abundance of every unique TCRbeta CDR3 rearrangement. For each sample, productive Simpson clonality was calculated by taking the square root of Simpson's diversity index across productive rearrangements. In TCRdb, the immuneACCESS table is reduced to in-frame sequences with V and J assigned. These tables do not hold every clone; where another copy was compared, an unresolved V gene accounts for under half, and the others remain unexplained. The V and J calls and clone size were taken over from that table, and D and trimming were inferred from the DNA. The sample table contains approximately 290,000 clones; only one count was recorded for about nine tenths of them. The ten largest clones add up to 1% to 1.3% of the sample.

A word on this clone: Its cognate antigen has yet to be identified. No base qualities exist here, and no much larger clone lies one base off it.

Enrolling through a virtual design, the prospective study's participants ranged in age from about 18 to 89 years and lived across 24 United States geographic areas. In the prospective study, cohorts were assigned on the basis of participant-reported clinical history obtained from a screening survey and a study questionnaire. Recovered participants in ImmuneRACE Cohort 3 were defined as having two consecutive negative NP/OP PCR tests, clearance from a healthcare professional, or resolution of symptoms. In the prospective study, whole blood, serum and a nasopharyngeal or oropharyngeal swab were collected from each participant by mobile phlebotomists. Over a roughly 2-month period, participants in the prospective study had the option of providing additional blood draws and questionnaires. Before DNA extraction, blood samples from the prospective study were shipped at room temperature or frozen. Sequencing was carried out using PBMCs or T cells enriched from blood (not recorded which). This receptor was taken from a woman aged 25 to 39 who had recovered from COVID-19.

CDR3 region: CASSTQEQPGNTIYF. The nucleotides are TGTGCCAGCAGTACACAGGAGCAGCCTGGAAACACCATATATTTT. The rearrangement joined TRBV6-5 to TRBJ1-3; 5 matching bases give a weak D call of TRBD1. CDR1 and CDR2 were assigned from the germline V gene as MNHEY and SVGAGI. V is clipped by 5 bases and J by 2 bases, and the sequence between their germline boundaries is 13 bases long. Taken from cysteine to phenylalanine, the CDR3 has 15 residues. Here the CDR3 DNA is all that survives: 45 bases in frame from base 1.